The sequence of this T cell receptor (beta chain) was determined in a study of naive and memory T cell subsets. Study-wide points: A few larger clonotypes appeared in naive repertoires, especially CD8, possibly memory cells re-expressing CD45RA.

This clonotype has just a few counts. Its antigen is not known. Germline CDR1 and CDR2: PRHDT and FYEKMQ (reference sequence). V shed 5 bases, J shed 8 bases, and the junction held 3 bases outside the gene matches. This CDR3 has 12 amino acids. Two oligonucleotides, mixed equimolar, formed the beta constant-region primer covering TRBC1 and TRBC2. Four rounds of PCR amplified the ligated cDNA using nested alpha and beta constant-region primers plus SP2. Using its own MiXCR run on the UMI-ligation and nested PCR reads, TCRdb lists one record per CDR3 protein. The table lists over 110,000 distinct CDR3 sequences, under 25% of them singletons, with approximately 0.58% in the top ten.

V gene TRBV13 combines with J gene TRBJ1-1; 9 bases line up with TRBD1. Sequences were obtained from naive CD8+ T cells from blood. The receptor's source is a human donor in good health. CDR3 in amino acids: CASSTGTGEAFF. The CDR3 DNA sequence: TGTGCCAGCAGCACCGGGACAGGGGAAGCTTTCTTT.